One sample yielded the 31 T cell receptor beta chains listed below, sequenced in a study of early T cells in non-severe SARS-CoV-2 infection. Each CDR3 protein is one row after TCRdb ran MiXCR on the 5' RACE reads. Of 70,000 or so distinct CDR3 sequences in the sample, 10% are singletons; the top ten hold more than 7.5%. The source was whole blood, collected at baseline. Receptors originate from an adult who was a healthcare worker with PCR-confirmed SARS-CoV-2 infection or an uninfected control (not recorded which).

There are a few counts of this clonotype. CDR3 nucleotide sequence: TGTGCCAGCAGCGTAGAGACTAGCGGAGAGCAGTACTTC. Its protein product is CASSVETSGEQYF. The V and J genes are TRBV9 and TRBJ2-7; 9 bases align to TRBD2. CDR3 size: 13 residues. J was trimmed by 7 bases and V by 0 bases; bases with no gene match: 2. Germline V gene lookup returns CDR1 SGDLS and CDR2 YYNGEE.

A few counts support this clonotype. This chain connects TRBV11-2 to TRBJ1-3; possibly TRBD1 for D (5 bases). Germline CDR1 SGHAT, CDR2 FQNNGV. Deletions cut 4 bases from V and 2 bases from J, with 15 bases between. The CDR3 length is 16 residues. This CDR3 reads CASSSHVQATGNTIYF. The CDR3 region has the DNA TGTGCCAGCAGCTCCCACGTACAGGCTACTGGAAACACCATATATTTT.

This clonotype was detected many times. J is TRBJ2-7 and V is TRBV12-3 or TRBV12-4; D is ambiguous. V dropped 4 bases and J dropped 3 bases, with 19 bases sitting between them. The CDR3 is 16 residues long. The CDR3 sequence: CASSSRPRHSSYEQYF. The CDR3 DNA sequence: TGTGCCAGCAGTTCCCGGCCTAGACACTCAAGCTACGAGCAGTACTTC.

This clonotype came up many times. CDR3 region: CASSQERGPDIQYF. In DNA, the CDR3 is TGTGCCAGCAGCCAAGAGAGGGGGCCTGACATTCAGTACTTC. The gene calls are TRBV4-2 and TRBJ2-4; TRBD1 matches 7 bases. The CDR3 has 14 residues. Trimming removed 0 bases from V and 8 bases from J; junction bases left unmatched: 4. Germline values: CDR1 LGHNA, CDR2 YNFKEQ.

This chain joins TRBV12-3 or TRBV12-4 and TRBJ1-5; D ambiguous. This CDR3 region has 16 residues. V dropped 2 bases and J dropped 7 bases, with 18 bases sitting between them. CDR3 in DNA: TGTGCCAGCAGTTTACGCGGGATTGGTGGGGAACAGCCCCAGCATTTT. Translating gives CASSLRGIGGEQPQHF.

This clonotype has ten or more counts. The genes are TRBV9 and TRBJ2-3; 9 nucleotides match TRBD1. V was clipped by 7 bases and J by 3 bases; unmatched bases: 3. Germline V lookup: CDR1 SGDLS, CDR2 YYNGEE. This CDR3 comprises 13 residues. The CDR3 DNA follows: TGTGCCAGCGGACAGGGGCCGACAGATACGCAGTATTTT. Protein: CASGQGPTDTQYF. The complete variable domain, with remaining parts taken from reference TRBV9 and TRBJ2-3, reads DSGVTQTPKHLITATGQRVTLRCSPRSGDLSVYWYQQSLDQGLQFLIQYYNGEERAKGNILERFSAQQFPDLHSELNLSSLELGDSALYFCASGQGPTDTQYFGPGTRLTVL.

The table lists this clonotype with a few counts. The chain carries TRBV29-1 and TRBJ2-3, with a weak D call TRBD1 (6 bases). Deletions cut 0 bases from V and 3 bases from J, with 10 bases between. The germline V gene has CDR1 SQVTM and CDR2 ANQGSEA. CDR3 length equals 14 residues. The CDR3 is CSVEDRGETDTQYF. CDR3 nucleotide sequence: TGCAGCGTTGAAGACAGGGGTGAAACAGATACGCAGTATTTT.

V is TRBV6-5 and J is TRBJ2-5; 10 positions match TRBD1. Germline assignment: CDR1 MNHEY and CDR2 SVGAGI. Trimming at V came to 0 bases and at J to 10 bases, leaving 14 bases not matched to a gene. This CDR3 has 17 amino acids. CDR3 coding DNA: TGTGCCAGCAGTTACTCGACGGCGACAGGGGGCATGGGGGACCAGTACTTC. Residues: CASSYSTATGGMGDQYF.

This clonotype was recorded many times. The chain employs TRBV9 and TRBJ2-3; 10 bases fit TRBD2. Germline CDR1 SGDLS, CDR2 YYNGEE. V lost 4 bases, J lost 5 bases, and 7 bases stayed unmatched. The CDR3 has 15 residues. The CDR3 here is CASSPLAGRGDTQYF. The CDR3 DNA is TGTGCCAGCAGCCCACTAGCGGGGCGGGGAGATACGCAGTATTTT.

This clonotype was counted only a few times. The chain is built from TRBV12-3 or TRBV12-4 and TRBJ2-4; 10 bases align to TRBD2. This CDR3 is built from 17 residues. J lost 7 bases, V lost 6 bases, and 15 bases had no gene match. The CDR3 sequence is CASRTLAGVKDVNIQYF. The CDR3 coding sequence is TGTGCCAGCAGGACTCTAGCGGGGGTCAAAGATGTGAACATTCAGTACTTC.

This rearrangement joins TRBV10-2 to TRBJ1-1, with a possible D match to TRBD1 (5 bases). The V gene lost 3 bases and the J gene lost 7 bases, with 6 bases spanning the gap. Germline lookup yields CDR1 WSHSY and CDR2 SAAADI. CDR3 size: 11 residues. CDR3 sequence reads: CASSDGGEAFF. CDR3 DNA sequence: TGCGCCAGCAGTGATGGGGGTGAAGCTTTCTTT.

This clonotype showed up just a few times. This chain links TRBV5-6 with TRBJ1-1, with D uncertain. Germline CDR1 is SGHDT and CDR2 is YYEEEE. The CDR3 loop spans 13 amino acids. V was cut by 4 bases and J by 5 bases, with 12 bases left in between. The CDR3 DNA is TGTGCCAGCAGCCCGGCCGCAGGAACTGAAGCTTTCTTT. Translation: CASSPAAGTEAFF.

There are many counts of this clonotype. This chain uses TRBV7-9 with TRBJ2-5; D gene ambiguous. CDR1 and CDR2 from the germline V gene are SEHNR and FQNEAQ (reference sequence). CDR3 length: 11 amino acids. V lost 3 bases and J lost 5, with 4 bases in between. In DNA form, the CDR3 reads TGTGCCAGCAGCTTCAATGAGACCCAGTACTTC. Translated, it gives CASSFNETQYF.

The table lists this clonotype with many counts. V gene TRBV7-2 combines with J gene TRBJ1-1, with D possibly matching TRBD1 (6 bases). Deletions cut 1 base from V and 6 bases from J, with 9 bases between. This CDR3 comprises 13 residues. Germline CDR1 is SGHTA and CDR2 is FQGNSA. The CDR3 sequence: CASSLGQVPEAFF. DNA for the CDR3: TGTGCCAGCAGCTTAGGACAGGTTCCTGAAGCTTTCTTT.

This clonotype occurred many times. The chain links TRBV5-4 to TRBJ1-2, with D possibly being TRBD1 (6 bases). Germline CDR1 and CDR2: SGHNT and YYREEE (reference sequence). This CDR3 has 14 amino acids. V dropped 4 bases and J dropped 5 bases, with 15 bases sitting between them. CDR3 amino acids: CASSPEGGRYGYTF. CDR3 coding DNA: TGTGCCAGCAGCCCCGAGGGGGGCCGGTATGGCTACACCTTC.

This clonotype appeared many times. The V and J genes are TRBV20-1 and TRBJ1-2; D remains ambiguous. CDR1 and CDR2 (germline): DFQATT, SNEGSKA (reference sequence). CDR3 size: 16 residues. Trimming took 3 bases from V and 4 from J, leaving 21 bases between them. CDR3 protein: CSASTAALSPTYGYTF. The CDR3 DNA follows: TGCAGTGCTAGTACAGCCGCTCTATCCCCTACCTATGGCTACACCTTC.

This clonotype was recorded at least ten times. V usage is TRBV11-2 and J usage is TRBJ2-3; D ambiguous. The germline gives CDR1 SGHAT, CDR2 FQNNGV. Trimming took off 5 bases at V and 6 bases at J, with 6 bases between the two ends. The CDR3 is 11 amino acids. For the CDR3, the DNA is TGTGCCAGCAGCGCATTCGATACGCAGTATTTT. Translated, it gives CASSAFDTQYF.

This clonotype was seen a single time. The CDR3 reads CASSLEYGSTDTQYF. CDR3 DNA: TGCGCCAGCAGCTTGGAGTATGGGAGCACAGATACGCAGTATTTT. J is TRBJ2-3 and V is TRBV5-1, with D unclear. The V gene's germline CDR1 is SGHRS and CDR2 YFSETQ. The CDR3 has 15 residues. V was cut by 0 bases and J by 0 bases, with 8 bases left in between.

This clonotype was detected ten times or more. The J gene is TRBJ2-1, the V gene TRBV6-1, with 13 bases aligning to TRBD2. Germline V gene sequence: CDR1 MNHNS, CDR2 SASEGT. V dropped 4 bases and J dropped 10; count of bases not matched to a gene: 4. This CDR3 spans 14 amino acids. CDR3 sequence reads: CASSGTSGGVEQFF. The CDR3 DNA reads as TGTGCCAGCAGTGGGACTAGCGGGGGAGTGGAGCAGTTCTTC.

This clonotype has at least ten counts. The chain combines TRBV29-1 with TRBJ1-1, with D maybe TRBD1 (5 bases). The CDR3 has 15 amino acids. Trimming took off 6 bases at V and 6 bases at J, with 23 bases between the two ends. Germline-derived CDR1 and CDR2 are SQVTM and ANQGSEA. CDR3: CSVRLTPGAGAEAFF. The DNA for the CDR3 is TGCAGCGTCCGTTTAACTCCCGGGGCCGGAGCTGAAGCTTTCTTT. Using reference TRBV29-1 and TRBJ1-1 for the parts outside the CDR3, the full variable domain is SAVISQKPSRDICQRGTSLTIQCQVDSQVTMMFWYRQQPGQSLTLIATANQGSEATYESGFVIDKFPISRPNLTFSTLTVSNMSPEDSSIYLCSVRLTPGAGAEAFFGQGTRLTVV.

The sample holds a few counts of this clonotype. The chain couples TRBV6-6 to TRBJ2-7, with D possibly called TRBD1 or TRBD2 (5 bases each). V was shortened by 5 bases and J by 7 bases, with 18 bases between the two germline ends. The CDR3 runs to 14 residues. Germline-derived CDR1 and CDR2 are MNHNY and SVGAGI (reference sequence). This CDR3 is CASSLGDGYGEQYF. CDR3 DNA: TGTGCCAGCAGTCTAGGGGACGGCTATGGGGAGCAGTACTTC.

There are a few counts of this clonotype. V is TRBV7-2 and J is TRBJ1-2; D may be TRBD1 (6 bases). CDR1 SGHTA and CDR2 FQGNSA come from the germline V gene. The CDR3 has 13 amino acids. V lost 7 bases and J 4 bases, leaving 13 bases between the germline ends. For the CDR3, the DNA is TGTGCCAGCACCCCCGCAGGGGCCTATGGCTACACCTTC. Translation gives CASTPAGAYGYTF.

This clonotype was counted a few times. The chain combines TRBV20-1 with TRBJ1-3; D gene uncertain. The CDR3 extends over 13 amino acids. CDR1 is DFQATT and CDR2 is SNEGSKA in the germline V gene (reference sequence). The V gene lost 5 bases and the J gene lost 0 bases, with 8 bases spanning the gap. CDR3 in amino acids: CSAGLYSGNTIYF. The CDR3 DNA sequence: TGCAGTGCTGGACTGTACTCTGGAAACACCATATATTTT.

This clonotype was picked up a small number of times. The chain links TRBV7-9 to TRBJ1-4; D gene ambiguous. The V end lost 3 bases, the J end lost 7 bases, and 6 bases lay between the germline ends. The CDR3 runs 12 residues. The germline V gene encodes CDR1 SEHNR and CDR2 FQNEAQ (reference sequence). DNA for the CDR3: TGTGCCAGCAGCTTCCGGGCTGAAAAACTGTTTTTT. Protein sequence: CASSFRAEKLFF.

This clonotype was found a few times. The V and J genes are TRBV6-2 or TRBV6-3 and TRBJ1-6; 8 nucleotides agree with TRBD1. The trim removed 5 bases at V and 8 bases at J, leaving 5 bases unmatched. The germline CDR1 and CDR2 sequences are MNHEY and SVGEGT. The CDR3 has 14 residues. CDR3 loop: CASSRQGSHSPLHF. DNA for the CDR3: TGTGCCAGCAGTAGACAGGGGTCTCATTCACCCCTCCACTTT.

This clonotype was counted only a few times. J is TRBJ1-2 and V is TRBV7-9; tentative D call: TRBD1 (5 bases). Trimming left V 4 bases short and J 4 bases short, with 28 bases between. The CDR3 runs 19 residues. The germline V gene encodes CDR1 SEHNR and CDR2 FQNEAQ (reference sequence). The CDR3 DNA is TGTGCCAGCAGCTCGGTAATCTGGCCGAACGTTCTGAGGGGCTATGGCTACACCTTC. It specifies CASSSVIWPNVLRGYGYTF.

Ten or more counts support this clonotype. This chain connects TRBV6-6 to TRBJ2-6; 11 nucleotides agree with TRBD2. The CDR3 loop spans 20 amino acids. The V gene end was trimmed by 7 bases and the J gene end by 5 bases; junction bases not matched to a gene: 19. Per the germline V gene, CDR1 is MNHNY and CDR2 is SVGAGI (reference sequence). The CDR3 DNA reads TGTGCCAGCAACGCACCACAGGGACTAGCGGATCCCCGTTGGGCCAACGTCCTGACTTTC. It yields the protein CASNAPQGLADPRWANVLTF.

The V and J genes are TRBV5-1 and TRBJ2-1; TRBD2 aligns across 14 bases. Germline trimming cut 4 bases from V and 12 bases from J; bases unmatched to any gene: 9. CDR3 length: 15 residues. CDR1 SGHRS and CDR2 YFSETQ come from the germline V gene. CDR3 coding DNA: TGCGCCAGCAGCACGACTAGCGGGGGGGCTCTGGTGCAGTTCTTC. The encoded protein is CASSTTSGGALVQFF.

The sample holds a few counts of this clonotype. The chain uses TRBV6-1 and TRBJ1-3, with 7 bases identical to TRBD1. J was trimmed by 3 bases and V by 2 bases; bases with no gene match: 13. The germline gives CDR1 MNHNS, CDR2 SASEGT. The CDR3 covers 18 residues. DNA of the CDR3: TGTGCCAGCAGTGAAACCCTCTTTCGGACAGGAATTGGAAACACCATATATTTT. This codes for CASSETLFRTGIGNTIYF.

There are a few counts of this clonotype. The CDR3 reads CATAGTQRGEQFF. CDR3 coding DNA: TGTGCCACCGCCGGGACCCAACGGGGAGAGCAGTTCTTC. The V call is TRBV19, the J call TRBJ2-1; perhaps D is TRBD1 or TRBD2 (5 bases each). The CDR3 has 13 amino acids. V shed 10 bases and J shed 10 bases, with 20 bases lying between them. CDR1 is LNHDA and CDR2 is SQIVND in the germline V gene (reference sequence).

A few counts support this clonotype. The V gene is TRBV12-3 or TRBV12-4, the J gene TRBJ2-5; D is perhaps TRBD1 or TRBD2 (6 bases each). V was shortened by 5 bases and J by 1 base, with 17 bases between the two germline ends. CDR3 length equals 16 residues. CDR3 residues: CASSAWWGDTQETQYF. CDR3 nucleotide sequence: TGTGCCAGCAGTGCTTGGTGGGGGGACACCCAAGAGACCCAGTACTTC.